This section outlines one TCR beta chain sequence together with its context. PCR used 60 Vbeta primers and 13 Jbeta primers. Profiling relied on immunoSEQ multiplex PCR, and the TCRdb table lists in-frame clones only, not all of them. The sample lists 180,000 or so clones, around 79% seen once, with 11% to 15% in the top ten. The sample originates from a study of cytomegalovirus exposure and HLA in healthy donors. This CDR3 is 13 amino acids long. Between the trimmed V and J ends, which lost 2 bases and 2 bases, there was a span of 6 bases. Looked up from germline, CDR1 is MRHNA and CDR2 is SNTAGT. The sample was PBMCs. The chain joins TRBV6-4 to TRBJ2-5; D unclear. This sequence originates from a man in his forties or fifties in good health and CMV-seropositive. CDR3 nucleotide sequence: TGTGCCAGCAGTGACGAGTGGCAAGAGACCCAGTACTTC. Protein sequence: CASSDEWQETQYF.